Listed below are T cell receptor beta chains from one sample, sequenced in a study of Tregs in tolerant kidney transplant recipients. Measured with immunoSEQ multiplex PCR; TCRdb has only the in-frame clones, and not every one. This table has about 100,000 clones, 80% to 95% appearing once. Sequenced here: CD4+ T cells from blood, sampled before the transplant. The receptors stem from a human donor who received a combined kidney and bone marrow transplant. Both conserved end residues are part of each CDR3. The order of the fields is D gene, clone size, V gene, J gene, CDR3 protein, CDR3 DNA. A D gene is named only where the DNA matches it firmly. Part of the rows lack a size; the others show once, few, many or a class for expanded clones.

d_gene: .; abundance: .; v_gene: TRBV29-1; j_gene: TRBJ2-3; CDR3aa: CSVEDRGDTQYF; CDR3nt: TGCAGCGTTGAAGATAGGGGGGATACGCAGTATTTT
d_gene: .; abundance: few; v_gene: TRBV11-3; j_gene: TRBJ2-3; CDR3aa: CASSLGAQTTDTQYF; CDR3nt: TGTGCCAGCAGCTTGGGGGCCCAGACCACAGATACGCAGTATTTT
d_gene: TRBD1; abundance: .; v_gene: TRBV19; j_gene: TRBJ2-3; CDR3aa: CASSTGGGTDTQYF; CDR3nt: TGTGCCAGTAGTACAGGGGGAGGCACAGATACGCAGTATTTT
d_gene: .; abundance: .; v_gene: TRBV4-3; j_gene: TRBJ2-3; CDR3aa: CASSPLGGGADTQYF; CDR3nt: TGCGCCAGCAGCCCACTTGGAGGGGGCGCAGATACGCAGTATTTT
d_gene: .; abundance: .; v_gene: TRBV28; j_gene: TRBJ2-3; CDR3aa: CASSSPPGEGDTQYF; CDR3nt: TGTGCCAGCAGCTCCCCCCCGGGGGAAGGAGATACGCAGTATTTT
d_gene: .; abundance: few; v_gene: TRBV5-4; j_gene: TRBJ1-4; CDR3aa: CASSSQEINEKLFF; CDR3nt: TGTGCCAGCAGCTCACAGGAGATTAATGAAAAACTGTTTTTT
d_gene: .; abundance: .; v_gene: TRBV5-4; j_gene: TRBJ2-3; CDR3aa: CASTSTDTQYF; CDR3nt: TGTGCCAGCACCTCCACAGATACGCAGTATTTT
d_gene: TRBD2; abundance: .; v_gene: TRBV5-6; j_gene: TRBJ2-1; CDR3aa: CASSSLGGSSYNEQFF; CDR3nt: TGTGCCAGCAGCTCCCTCGGGGGGAGCTCCTACAATGAGCAGTTCTTC
d_gene: .; abundance: .; v_gene: TRBV9; j_gene: TRBJ1-1; CDR3aa: CASSVGPMNTEAFF; CDR3nt: TGTGCCAGCAGCGTAGGTCCCATGAACACTGAAGCTTTCTTT
d_gene: .; abundance: .; v_gene: TRBV7-2; j_gene: TRBJ2-6; CDR3aa: CASSSIRTGTSGANVLTF; CDR3nt: TGTGCCAGCAGCTCAATTCGTACAGGGACCTCTGGGGCCAACGTCCTGACTTTC
d_gene: TRBD1; abundance: .; v_gene: TRBV7-9; j_gene: TRBJ2-7; CDR3aa: CASSLGQGADEQYF; CDR3nt: TGTGCCAGCAGCTTGGGACAGGGGGCGGACGAGCAGTACTTC
d_gene: TRBD2; abundance: .; v_gene: TRBV7-3; j_gene: TRBJ2-3; CDR3aa: CASNTAGYTDTQYF; CDR3nt: TGTGCCAGCAATACAGCGGGATACACAGATACGCAGTATTTT
d_gene: .; abundance: .; v_gene: TRBV6-4; j_gene: TRBJ1-4; CDR3aa: CASSDSWGPEKLFF; CDR3nt: TGTGCCAGCAGTGACTCGTGGGGCCCGGAAAAACTGTTTTTT
d_gene: TRBD1; abundance: .; v_gene: TRBV5-4; j_gene: TRBJ1-2; CDR3aa: CASSTNRQGNGYTF; CDR3nt: TGTGCCAGCAGCACCAACCGACAGGGAAATGGCTACACCTTC
d_gene: TRBD1; abundance: .; v_gene: TRBV6-6; j_gene: TRBJ2-2; CDR3aa: CASSPDRATGELFF; CDR3nt: TGTGCCAGCAGTCCCGACAGGGCCACCGGGGAGCTGTTTTTT
d_gene: TRBD1; abundance: .; v_gene: TRBV9; j_gene: TRBJ1-6; CDR3aa: CASSRGQGRSYNSPLHF; CDR3nt: TGTGCCAGCAGCCGGGGACAGGGGAGGTCCTATAATTCACCCCTCCACTTT
d_gene: TRBD2; abundance: .; v_gene: TRBV29-1; j_gene: TRBJ2-1; CDR3aa: CSGRNGLAEYNEQFF; CDR3nt: TGCAGCGGAAGAAACGGACTAGCGGAATACAATGAGCAGTTCTTC
d_gene: .; abundance: .; v_gene: TRBV9; j_gene: TRBJ2-3; CDR3aa: CASSVEARTDTQYF; CDR3nt: TGTGCCAGCAGCGTAGAGGCTAGGACAGATACGCAGTATTTT
d_gene: TRBD1; abundance: .; v_gene: TRBV29-1; j_gene: TRBJ1-1; CDR3aa: CSARDRTRNTEAFF; CDR3nt: TGCAGCGCAAGGGACAGAACAAGGAACACTGAAGCTTTCTTT
d_gene: TRBD1; abundance: .; v_gene: TRBV7-3; j_gene: TRBJ2-3; CDR3aa: CASRRDRGTDTQYF; CDR3nt: TGTGCCAGCCGAAGGGACAGGGGCACAGATACGCAGTATTTT
d_gene: TRBD2; abundance: .; v_gene: TRBV7-9; j_gene: TRBJ2-5; CDR3aa: CASSLVWGGYQETQYF; CDR3nt: TGTGCCAGCAGCTTAGTTTGGGGGGGGTACCAAGAGACCCAGTACTTC
d_gene: TRBD1; abundance: .; v_gene: TRBV7-2; j_gene: TRBJ2-5; CDR3aa: CASSQRRGQGSQETQYF; CDR3nt: TGTGCCAGCAGCCAAAGGCGGGGACAGGGGTCCCAAGAGACCCAGTACTTC
d_gene: TRBD1; abundance: .; v_gene: TRBV25-1; j_gene: TRBJ1-6; CDR3aa: CASTRQGAYSPLHF; CDR3nt: TGTGCCAGTACCCGACAGGGGGCTTATTCCCCCCTCCACTTT
d_gene: .; abundance: .; v_gene: TRBV4-1; j_gene: TRBJ2-3; CDR3aa: CASSQGGLVTDTQYF; CDR3nt: TGCGCCAGCAGCCAAGGAGGTCTGGTCACAGATACGCAGTATTTT
d_gene: .; abundance: .; v_gene: TRBV10-3; j_gene: TRBJ2-7; CDR3aa: CAISDYQGTYEQYF; CDR3nt: TGTGCCATCAGTGACTACCAGGGAACCTACGAGCAGTACTTC
d_gene: .; abundance: .; v_gene: TRBV18; j_gene: TRBJ1-5; CDR3aa: CASSPYAPGVDPNQPQHF; CDR3nt: TGTGCCAGCTCACCCTACGCCCCAGGGGTAGACCCCAATCAGCCCCAGCATTTT
d_gene: .; abundance: .; v_gene: TRBV20-1; j_gene: TRBJ1-1; CDR3aa: CSAIQNTEAFF; CDR3nt: TGCAGTGCTATACAGAACACTGAAGCTTTCTTT
d_gene: TRBD1; abundance: .; v_gene: TRBV7-9; j_gene: TRBJ2-3; CDR3aa: CASSSDRGQADTQYF; CDR3nt: TGTGCCAGCAGCTCCGACAGGGGGCAAGCAGATACGCAGTATTTT
d_gene: TRBD2; abundance: .; v_gene: TRBV4-1; j_gene: TRBJ2-5; CDR3aa: CASSQGKRGTQETQYF; CDR3nt: TGCGCCAGCAGCCAAGGGAAGCGGGGGACCCAAGAGACCCAGTACTTC
d_gene: TRBD2; abundance: .; v_gene: TRBV29-1; j_gene: TRBJ2-1; CDR3aa: CSVASLAGAGDNEQFF; CDR3nt: TGCAGCGTTGCAAGTTTAGCGGGAGCTGGCGACAATGAGCAGTTCTTC
d_gene: TRBD1; abundance: .; v_gene: TRBV11-3; j_gene: TRBJ2-7; CDR3aa: CASSLGQDYEQYF; CDR3nt: TGTGCCAGCAGCCTGGGACAGGACTACGAGCAGTACTTC
d_gene: .; abundance: .; v_gene: TRBV30; j_gene: TRBJ1-1; CDR3aa: CACPTGVAGAFF; CDR3nt: TGTGCCTGCCCAACCGGGGTGGCGGGAGCTTTCTTT
d_gene: TRBD1; abundance: .; v_gene: TRBV30; j_gene: TRBJ2-1; CDR3aa: CAWTNSLDRVYEQFF; CDR3nt: TGTGCCTGGACCAACTCGCTGGACAGGGTTTATGAGCAGTTCTTC
d_gene: TRBD2; abundance: .; v_gene: TRBV6-6; j_gene: TRBJ2-7; CDR3aa: CASSLAGGPGEQYF; CDR3nt: TGTGCCAGCAGCTTAGCGGGGGGGCCTGGGGAGCAGTACTTC
d_gene: TRBD2; abundance: once; v_gene: TRBV5-1; j_gene: TRBJ2-7; CDR3aa: CASSWAGGRAMWLAGAAEQYF; CDR3nt: TGCGCCAGCAGCTGGGCCGGGGGTCGGGCCATGTGGTTGGCGGGAGCGGCCGAGCAGTACTTC
d_gene: TRBD2; abundance: .; v_gene: TRBV4-3; j_gene: TRBJ2-1; CDR3aa: CASSQGTLAAYNEQFF; CDR3nt: TGCGCCAGCAGCCAGGGGACCCTAGCGGCATACAATGAGCAGTTCTTC
d_gene: .; abundance: few; v_gene: TRBV4-2; j_gene: TRBJ2-1; CDR3aa: CASSQDPDLARTLREQFF; CDR3nt: TGTGCCAGCAGCCAAGATCCCGATCTAGCTCGCACTTTGAGGGAGCAGTTCTTC
d_gene: .; abundance: .; v_gene: TRBV11-2; j_gene: TRBJ2-3; CDR3aa: CASSLQRLTDTQYF; CDR3nt: TGTGCCAGCAGCTTACAGCGGCTCACAGATACGCAGTATTTT
d_gene: TRBD1; abundance: .; v_gene: TRBV7-8; j_gene: TRBJ2-7; CDR3aa: CASSHRDRYEQYF; CDR3nt: TGTGCCAGCAGCCACCGGGACAGATACGAGCAGTACTTC
d_gene: .; abundance: .; v_gene: TRBV7-8; j_gene: TRBJ1-6; CDR3aa: CASSLAYSKNSPLHF; CDR3nt: TGTGCCAGCAGCTTAGCCTACAGCAAAAATTCCCCCCTCCACTTT
d_gene: TRBD1; abundance: once; v_gene: TRBV4-1; j_gene: TRBJ2-7; CDR3aa: CASRPRDRSSYEQYF; CDR3nt: TGCGCCAGCAGGCCCCGGGACAGGAGTTCCTACGAGCAGTACTTC